A single sample gave rise to the 10 T cell receptor beta chains below, sequenced in a study of blood T cell repertoires in COVID-19. Assay: immunoSEQ multiplex PCR; the TCRdb copy retains only in-frame clones and omits some. The sample holds about 64,000 clones, over 75% seen once. The sample taken for sequencing was peripheral blood. These receptors were taken from a woman aged 60-70 years with COVID-19, enrolled during active disease.

The chain combines TRBV7-8 with TRBJ1-5; 8 bases line up with TRBD1. V trimming: 5 bases; J trimming: 2 bases; junction bases outside the gene matches: 11. The CDR3 loop spans 17 amino acids. Germline assignment: CDR1 SGHVS and CDR2 FQNEAQ. CDR3 residues: CASSPGAGTGGNQPQHF. DNA of the CDR3: TGTGCCAGCAGCCCAGGGGCAGGGACAGGTGGCAATCAGCCCCAGCATTTT.

The chain employs TRBV7-2 and TRBJ1-2; 7 bases align to TRBD1. Germline V CDR1 and CDR2: SGHTA, FQGNSA. The CDR3 is made up of 12 amino acids. Trimming cost V 5 bases and J 8 bases; bases outside gene matches: 5. CDR3: CASSQRTGGYTF. CDR3 DNA sequence: TGTGCCAGCAGCCAACGGACAGGCGGCTACACCTTC.

The count of this clone is one. The rearrangement joins TRBV6-2 or TRBV6-3 to TRBJ1-5; possible D gene TRBD1, 6 bases. This CDR3 region has 13 residues. Germline values: CDR1 MNHEY, CDR2 SVGEGT. V was trimmed by 5 bases and J by 2 bases, leaving 7 bases between them. The DNA of the CDR3 is TGTGCCAGCAGTCACAGGGGCAATCAGCCCCAGCATTTT. Amino acids: CASSHRGNQPQHF.

The count of this clone is one. The chain carries TRBV7-8 and TRBJ1-1; possibly TRBD1 for D (5 bases). V was shortened by 1 base and J by 0 bases, with 9 bases between the two germline ends. Germline loops: CDR1 SGHVS, CDR2 FQNEAQ. The CDR3 runs 15 residues. CDR3 sequence: CASSLVEGMNTEAFF. DNA for the CDR3: TGTGCCAGCAGCTTAGTGGAGGGGATGAACACTGAAGCTTTCTTT.

The chain carries TRBV5-1 and TRBJ1-2; 9 nucleotides line up with TRBD1. J gave up 7 bases and V 0 bases, and 4 bases lay outside the gene matches. CDR3 length: 14 amino acids. In germline, CDR1 is SGHRS, CDR2 YFSETQ. The CDR3: CASSLGGQGSGYTF. The CDR3 nucleotides are TGCGCCAGCAGCTTGGGGGGACAGGGAAGTGGCTACACCTTC.

This clone was recorded once. The J gene is TRBJ2-1, the V gene TRBV4-1; 14 bases fit TRBD2. This CDR3 contains 19 residues. The germline CDR1 and CDR2 sequences are MGHRA and YSYEKL. After removal of 0 bases from V and 8 bases from J, the junction contained 12 bases not matched to a gene. In DNA, the CDR3 is TGCGCCAGCAGCCAAGATTCCCCCGGACTAGCGGGGGGTAACCATGAGCAGTTCTTC. Its translation: CASSQDSPGLAGGNHEQFF.

The V gene is TRBV7-2, the J gene TRBJ1-2; D not resolved. The CDR3 runs 13 residues. Trimming shortened V by 0 bases and J by 0 bases, and 2 bases separated the two germline ends. Germline CDR1 SGHTA, CDR2 FQGNSA. CDR3 region: CASSLATNYGYTF. The CDR3 bases are TGTGCCAGCAGCTTAGCCACTAACTATGGCTACACCTTC. Full variable domain (rest looked up from reference TRBV7-2 and TRBJ1-2): GAGVSQSPSNKVTEKGKDVELRCDPISGHTALYWYRQSLGQGLEFLIYFQGNSAPDKSGLPSDRFSAERTGGSVSTLTIQRTQQEDSAVYLCASSLATNYGYTFGSGTRLTVV.

V is TRBV19 and J is TRBJ1-5, with D unclear. Germline V gives CDR1 LNHDA, CDR2 SQIVND (reference sequence). The CDR3 length is 16 residues. V shed 5 bases and J shed 1 base, with 15 bases lying between them. CDR3: CASSPGTGRSNQPQHF. The CDR3 region has the DNA TGTGCCAGTAGTCCGGGAACGGGTCGCAGCAATCAGCCCCAGCATTTT. The complete variable domain, with remaining parts taken from reference TRBV19 and TRBJ1-5, reads DGGITQSPKYLFRKEGQNVTLSCEQNLNHDAMYWYRQDPGQGLRLIYYSQIVNDFQKGDIAEGYSVSREKKESFPLTVTSAQKNPTAFYLCASSPGTGRSNQPQHFGDGTRLSIL.

V gene TRBV6-2 or TRBV6-3 combines with J gene TRBJ2-7, with 7 bases identical to TRBD1. J was trimmed by 4 bases and V by 5 bases; bases with no gene match: 8. Germline lookup yields CDR1 MNHEY and CDR2 SVGEGT. This CDR3 has 14 amino acids. As DNA, the CDR3 is TGTGCCAGCAGTACCCCTCGACAGGGATACGAGCAGTACTTC. Protein: CASSTPRQGYEQYF.

CDR3 sequence: CASSLQGLLGTEAFF. In DNA form, the CDR3 reads TGTGCCAGTAGTCTCCAGGGACTCCTGGGGACTGAAGCTTTCTTT. The V call is TRBV19, the J call TRBJ1-1; tentative D call: TRBD1 (5 bases). Germline V gene sequence: CDR1 LNHDA, CDR2 SQIVND (reference sequence). V was clipped by 5 bases and J by 5 bases, with 18 bases between them. The CDR3 covers 15 residues.